The 16 T cell receptor beta chains listed next were all sequenced from one sample in a study of blood T cell repertoires in COVID-19. Method: immunoSEQ multiplex PCR; TCRdb's copy keeps in-frame clones and lacks some. The top ten clones hold 3% to 4% of a sample with around 340,000 clones, approximately 89% of them seen once. What was sequenced was peripheral blood. These receptors were obtained from a woman in her sixties or seventies with COVID-19, enrolled during active disease.

The chain is built from TRBV6-5 and TRBJ2-7, with 8 bases fitting TRBD1. The CDR3 contains 15 residues. Germline CDR1 and CDR2: MNHEY and SVGAGI. V lost 5 bases to trimming and J lost 2 bases; unmatched junction nucleotides: 8. The DNA of the CDR3 is TGTGCCAGCAGTAGAGATCGGGACAGGACCTACGAGCAGTACTTC. This gives the protein CASSRDRDRTYEQYF.

The chain uses TRBV19 and TRBJ1-4; 11 bases map to TRBD1. CDR3 length equals 15 residues. CDR1 and CDR2 (germline): LNHDA, SQIVND (reference sequence). V trimming: 4 bases; J trimming: 5 bases; junction bases outside the gene matches: 3. As DNA, the CDR3 is TGTGCCAGTAGTACCCGGACAGGGGGCAATGAAAAACTGTTTTTT. It specifies CASSTRTGGNEKLFF.

Worth noting for this clone: Different DNA sequences within this sample yield the same CDR3. The rearrangement uses TRBV19 and TRBJ1-3; D unclear. The germline CDR1 and CDR2 sequences are LNHDA and SQIVND (reference sequence). The V end was cut by 6 bases, the J end by 0 bases, with 9 bases between. The CDR3 contains 14 residues. CDR3 sequence: CASRELSSGNTIYF. The DNA for the CDR3 is TGTGCCAGTAGGGAGTTGAGCTCTGGAAACACCATATATTTT.

Comment on this clone: Different DNA sequences within this sample yield the same CDR3. V is TRBV9 and J is TRBJ2-7; TRBD2 agrees at 9 bases. The CDR3 has 15 amino acids. CDR1 and CDR2 from the germline V gene are SGDLS and YYNGEE. V lost 0 bases to trimming and J lost 1 base; unmatched junction nucleotides: 2. DNA of the CDR3: TGTGCCAGCAGCGTAGGGCTAGCGGGGTCCTACGAGCAGTACTTC. Its protein product is CASSVGLAGSYEQYF.

The chain carries TRBV7-3 and TRBJ2-3, with 7 bases lining up with TRBD2. V gave up 0 bases and J gave up 0 bases; unmatched junction bases: 0. The CDR3 length is 15 residues. Looked up from germline, CDR1 is SGHTA and CDR2 is FQGTGA. CDR3 region: CASSLTGGSTDTQYF. The CDR3 bases are TGTGCCAGCAGCTTAACCGGGGGGAGCACAGATACGCAGTATTTT.

This chain connects TRBV28 to TRBJ2-3; weak D call: TRBD2 (6 bases). Trimming cost V 6 bases and J 0 bases, with 13 bases left between them. The CDR3 is made up of 15 amino acids. Germline V gene lookup returns CDR1 MDHEN and CDR2 SYDVKM. CDR3 bases: TGTGCCAGCAGACCGACTAGTCCTAGCACAGATACGCAGTATTTT. As protein: CASRPTSPSTDTQYF.

Turning to this clone: Other nucleotide sequences from this sample produce the same CDR3. The chain carries TRBV6-5 and TRBJ1-2; D uncertain. The germline gives CDR1 MNHEY, CDR2 SVGAGI. The CDR3 is 13 amino acids. V gave up 2 bases and J gave up 8 bases, with 12 bases separating them. CDR3: CASSYRGTEGYTF. CDR3 nucleotide sequence: TGTGCCAGCAGTTACCGGGGTACTGAAGGCTACACCTTC.

V usage is TRBV19 and J usage is TRBJ1-2; the match to TRBD1 covers 7 bases. This CDR3 spans 14 amino acids. Unmatched junction bases numbered 9, after V lost 7 bases and J lost 4 bases. Germline V gene sequence: CDR1 LNHDA, CDR2 SQIVND (reference sequence). For the CDR3, the DNA is TGTGCCAGTAACAAGGACAGGCAACTCTATGGCTACACCTTC. This sequence encodes CASNKDRQLYGYTF. The full variable domain, its missing parts supplied by reference TRBV19 and TRBJ1-2, is DGGITQSPKYLFRKEGQNVTLSCEQNLNHDAMYWYRQDPGQGLRLIYYSQIVNDFQKGDIAEGYSVSREKKESFPLTVTSAQKNPTAFYLCASNKDRQLYGYTFGSGTRLTVV.

The DNA of the CDR3 is TGTGCCAGCAGCCTCGAGAATTACTACAATGAGCAGTTCTTC. Translation: CASSLENYYNEQFF. This chain links TRBV7-2 with TRBJ2-1; D remains unclear. The CDR3 contains 14 residues. Germline V gives CDR1 SGHTA, CDR2 FQGNSA. V was pared by 5 bases and J by 3 bases, with 11 bases between.

This sequence joins TRBV10-2 and TRBJ1-6; D is ambiguous. This CDR3 contains 15 residues. The V end lost 3 bases, the J end lost 7 bases, and 13 bases lay between the germline ends. Germline V gene data show CDR1 as WSHSY and CDR2 as SAAADI. The CDR3 spells CASSDFPPGNSPLHF. In DNA, the CDR3 is TGCGCCAGCAGTGACTTTCCCCCGGGGAATTCACCCCTCCACTTT.

Turning to this clone: The sample contains more than one DNA sequence encoding this CDR3. The chain uses TRBV9 and TRBJ1-3; 11 bases map to TRBD1. Germline-derived CDR1 and CDR2 are SGDLS and YYNGEE. This CDR3 contains 16 residues. The J segment lost 0 bases and the V segment lost 2 bases, leaving 1 base of the junction unmatched. The chain's CDR3 is CASSVGQGGSGNTIYF. In nucleotides, the CDR3 is TGTGCCAGCAGCGTGGGACAGGGGGGCTCTGGAAACACCATATATTTT. Based on the CDR3 plus reference TRBV9 and TRBJ1-3, the full variable domain is DSGVTQTPKHLITATGQRVTLRCSPRSGDLSVYWYQQSLDQGLQFLIQYYNGEERAKGNILERFSAQQFPDLHSELNLSSLELGDSALYFCASSVGQGGSGNTIYFGEGSWLTVV.

V is TRBV7-8 and J is TRBJ1-2, with TRBD1 matching over 7 bases. V shed 7 bases and J 7 bases; nucleotides not matched to a gene: 15. The CDR3 loop spans 15 amino acids. Germline values: CDR1 SGHVS, CDR2 FQNEAQ. This CDR3 is CASTPSDRLLLGYTF. DNA for the CDR3: TGTGCCAGCACCCCTTCGGACAGGCTTTTACTTGGCTACACCTTC.

V and J are TRBV29-1 and TRBJ1-2, with D possibly TRBD1 on 5 matching bases. CDR3 length: 13 residues. Looked up from germline, CDR1 is SQVTM and CDR2 is ANQGSEA. Trimming took 7 bases from V and 4 from J, leaving 16 bases between them. CDR3 DNA: TGCAGCGCCGGACAAGGGTTGGGCTATGGCTACACCTTC. Encoded protein: CSAGQGLGYGYTF.

V gene TRBV9 combines with J gene TRBJ2-1; 7 bases align to TRBD1. Germline assignment: CDR1 SGDLS and CDR2 YYNGEE. V shed 3 bases, J shed 5 bases, and the junction held 8 bases outside the gene matches. The CDR3 runs 15 residues. CDR3 DNA sequence: TGTGCCAGCAGCGCCCGTAGGACAGGCGACAATGAGCAGTTCTTC. This encodes CASSARRTGDNEQFF.

The V gene is TRBV30, the J gene TRBJ1-5; D remains ambiguous. The V and J ends lost 3 bases and 5 bases respectively, with 11 bases between them. Germline values: CDR1 GTSNPN, CDR2 SVGIG (reference sequence). The CDR3 is 13 amino acids. The CDR3 spells CAWSYGLDQPQHF. The CDR3 nucleotides read TGTGCCTGGAGCTATGGACTCGATCAGCCCCAGCATTTT.

The rearrangement links TRBV24-1 to TRBJ1-2, with D hard to call. This CDR3 is 12 amino acids long. The V gene's germline CDR1 is KGHDR and CDR2 SFDVKD. The V and J ends lost 0 bases and 8 bases respectively, with 6 bases between them. The CDR3 reads CATSDLQAGYTF. DNA of the CDR3: TGTGCCACCAGTGATTTGCAGGCGGGCTACACCTTC.